These T cell receptor beta chains were read from a single sample in a study of shared clonotypes between healthy human individuals. Measured with immunoSEQ multiplex PCR; TCRdb has only the in-frame clones, and not every one. The sample records some 2,400,000 clones, about 94% being singletons. Sequencing used naive CD4+ T cells sorted from blood. Receptor source: a man aged 18 to 29 in good health. Each CDR3 is given with its conserved first and last residue. The order of the fields is V gene, J gene, D gene, clone size, CDR3 protein, CDR3 DNA. D genes are given only for firm matches. Clone size is not always given. Where it is, it says once, few, many or a class for expanded clones.

TRBV30	TRBJ2-6	NA	NA	CAWSPAQVGANVLTF	TGTGCCTGGAGCCCAGCTCAGGTCGGGGCCAACGTCCTGACTTTC
TRBV2	TRBJ1-4	NA	NA	CASSVQREKLFF	TGTGCCAGCAGTGTCCAGAGGGAAAAACTGTTTTTT
TRBV5-1	TRBJ2-5	NA	once	CASSLQSQETQYF	TGCGCCAGCAGCTTACAATCCCAAGAGACCCAGTACTTC
TRBV5-1	TRBJ1-6	NA	NA	CASSESRGSPLHF	TGCGCCAGCAGCGAAAGCAGGGGCTCACCCCTCCACTTT
TRBV5-7	TRBJ1-5	NA	NA	CASSQLFDGLIIINQPQHF	TGTGCCAGCAGCCAACTATTTGACGGGCTAATAATTATCAATCAGCCCCAGCATTTT
TRBV2	TRBJ2-7	TRBD1	NA	CASSTGGRPYEQYF	TGTGCCAGCTCTACAGGGGGCCGACCCTACGAGCAGTACTTC
TRBV30	TRBJ1-6	NA	NA	CAWSEGGNSPLHF	TGTGCCTGGAGCGAGGGTGGGAATTCACCCCTCCACTTT
TRBV7-9	TRBJ2-3	NA	NA	CASSSSADTQYF	TGTGCCAGCAGCTCTAGCGCAGATACGCAGTATTTT
TRBV18	TRBJ2-7	TRBD2	NA	CASSESGGEYEQYF	TGTGCCAGCTCAGAATCGGGGGGGGAATACGAGCAGTACTTC
TRBV2	TRBJ2-5	TRBD1	once	CASKNLGTAQETQYF	TGTGCCAGCAAGAACCTTGGGACAGCCCAAGAGACCCAGTACTTC
TRBV6-1	TRBJ1-5	NA	NA	CASRTGFQPQHF	TGTGCCAGTCGAACAGGGTTTCAGCCCCAGCATTTT
TRBV5-8	TRBJ1-5	NA	NA	CASSLEGGSNQPQHF	TGTGCCAGCAGCTTGGAAGGGGGTAGCAATCAGCCCCAGCATTTT
TRBV11-2	TRBJ2-4	NA	NA	CASSLLQGNIQYF	TGTGCCAGCAGCTTACTCCAGGGAAACATTCAGTACTTC
TRBV27	TRBJ1-2	TRBD1	NA	CASSSGQTLNYGYTF	TGTGCCAGCAGTTCGGGACAGACCCTTAACTATGGCTACACCTTC
TRBV18	TRBJ1-4	NA	few	CASSPQGSNEKLFF	TGTGCCAGCTCACCACAGGGGAGTAATGAAAAACTGTTTTTT
TRBV4-3	TRBJ1-6	NA	NA	CASSQERAAIYNSPLHF	TGCGCCAGCAGCCAAGAAAGGGCAGCCATCTATAATTCACCCCTCCACTTT
TRBV5-1	TRBJ1-1	NA	NA	CASSLGGTTNTEAFF	TGCGCCAGCAGCTTGGGGGGGACCACGAACACTGAAGCTTTCTTT
TRBV6-1	TRBJ1-6	NA	once	CASSGTGDLNSPLHF	TGTGCCAGCAGTGGAACAGGCGACCTCAATTCACCCCTCCACTTT
TRBV5-1	TRBJ2-7	NA	NA	CASRRVLASSSYEQYF	TGCGCCAGCAGACGGGTTCTAGCTTCGAGCTCCTACGAGCAGTACTTC
TRBV19	TRBJ2-5	TRBD1	NA	CASSMGTGGSETQYF	TGTGCCAGTAGTATGGGGACAGGGGGCAGCGAGACCCAGTACTTC
TRBV7-9	TRBJ2-1	NA	NA	CASSLGGTYNEQFF	TGTGCCAGCAGCTTAGGCGGGACCTACAATGAGCAGTTCTTC
TRBV6-5	TRBJ2-7	TRBD1	once	CASSYQGQGASYEQYF	TGTGCCAGCAGTTATCAAGGACAGGGGGCGTCCTACGAGCAGTACTTC
TRBV6-6	TRBJ2-4	NA	NA	CASSYPETLPPQYF	TGTGCCAGCAGTTACCCAGAGACACTACCCCCTCAGTACTTC
TRBV15	TRBJ1-3	NA	NA	CATSRDAASSGNTIYF	TGTGCCACCAGCAGAGATGCGGCGAGCTCTGGAAACACCATATATTTT
TRBV7-6	TRBJ2-3	TRBD2	once	CASSKNGDYTDTQYF	TGTGCCAGCAGTAAGAACGGGGACTACACAGATACGCAGTATTTT
TRBV5-1	TRBJ2-7	NA	NA	CASSLEGLAPIYEQYF	TGCGCCAGCAGCTTGGAGGGCTTGGCCCCCATCTACGAGCAGTACTTC
TRBV10-3	TRBJ1-2	NA	NA	CAISTSNYGYTF	TGTGCCATCAGTACCTCTAACTATGGCTACACCTTC
TRBV5-6	TRBJ1-5	TRBD1	once	CASSFWTGGNQPQHF	TGTGCCAGCAGCTTCTGGACAGGGGGCAATCAGCCCCAGCATTTT
TRBV4-1	TRBJ2-3	NA	NA	CASSQGQGRSSTDTQYF	TGCGCCAGCAGCCAAGGTCAGGGGAGATCTAGCACAGATACGCAGTATTTT
TRBV28	TRBJ2-2	NA	NA	CASSRGGSGAGELFF	TGTGCCAGCAGCCGTGGAGGTTCGGGGGCCGGGGAGCTGTTTTTT
TRBV27	TRBJ2-1	TRBD1	NA	CASAWTGEGEQFF	TGTGCCAGCGCCTGGACAGGGGAGGGTGAGCAGTTCTTC
TRBV18	TRBJ1-5	TRBD1	NA	CASSPAGQGTRSVSRFNQPQHF	TGTGCCAGCTCACCAGCGGGACAGGGTACACGGTCAGTATCCCGCTTCAATCAGCCCCAGCATTTT
TRBV9	TRBJ2-3	NA	NA	CASNLIRASYSTDTQYF	TGTGCCAGCAACCTCATAAGAGCATCGTATAGCACAGATACGCAGTATTTT
TRBV6-6	TRBJ2-4	NA	NA	CARTPIPAKNIQYF	TGTGCCAGGACGCCCATTCCCGCCAAAAACATTCAGTACTTC
TRBV5-1	TRBJ2-5	NA	NA	CASSSQETQYF	TGCGCCAGCAGCAGTCAAGAGACCCAGTACTTC